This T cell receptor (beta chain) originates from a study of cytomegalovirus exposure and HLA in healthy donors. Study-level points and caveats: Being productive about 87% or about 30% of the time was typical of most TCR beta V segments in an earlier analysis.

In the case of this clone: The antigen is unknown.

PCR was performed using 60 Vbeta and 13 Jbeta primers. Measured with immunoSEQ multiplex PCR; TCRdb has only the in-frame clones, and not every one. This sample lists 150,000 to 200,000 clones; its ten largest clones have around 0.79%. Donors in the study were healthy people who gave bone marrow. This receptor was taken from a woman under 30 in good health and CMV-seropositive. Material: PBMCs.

The CDR3 DNA reads TGTGCCAGCAGCTCCGTCTTCTACGAGCAGTACTTC. Translated, it gives CASSSVFYEQYF. The genes are TRBV6-6 and TRBJ2-5; D unresolved. The last part of the DNA fits TRBJ2-7 better; the J call may be wrong. The length of the CDR3 is 12 residues. In germline, CDR1 is MNHNY, CDR2 SVGAGI (reference sequence).